These 20 T cell receptor beta chains were sequenced from one sample in a study of cytomegalovirus exposure and HLA in healthy donors. With 60 Vbeta and 13 Jbeta primers, the PCR was carried out. The data were produced by immunoSEQ multiplex PCR, yet TCRdb's version contains in-frame clones alone and is incomplete. The table has about 140,000 clones, over 70% seen once. Sequenced input: PBMCs. Every receptor here comes from a man between 18 and 29 years old in good health and CMV-seronegative.

V and J are TRBV5-6 and TRBJ2-7, with D perhaps matching TRBD1 (6 bases). CDR1 SGHDT and CDR2 YYEEEE come from the germline V gene. Trimming pared 4 bases from V and 0 bases from J, leaving 14 bases between. The CDR3 totals 15 residues. The CDR3 coding sequence is TGTGCCAGCAGCACCACGGACAGTTCCTCCTACGAGCAGTACTTC. It codes for CASSTTDSSSYEQYF.

This chain joins TRBV19 and TRBJ2-7; perhaps TRBD2 as D (6 bases). V was shortened by 5 bases and J by 4 bases, with 6 bases between the two germline ends. Germline V CDR1 and CDR2: LNHDA, SQIVND (reference sequence). The CDR3 contains 11 residues. The CDR3 nucleotides read TGTGCCAGTAGTGGAGGGTACGAGCAGTACTTC. Amino acid sequence: CASSGGYEQYF.

In its sample, this clone was seen once. The chain joins TRBV2 to TRBJ2-7, with TRBD1 matching 7 bases. From germline, CDR1 is SNHLY and CDR2 FYNNEI. This CDR3 is 13 amino acids long. V dropped 7 bases and J dropped 3; count of bases not matched to a gene: 6. CDR3 sequence reads: CASNRDSLYEQYF. CDR3 DNA: TGTGCCAGCAACCGGGACAGTCTCTACGAGCAGTACTTC.

This clone was found a few times. J is TRBJ2-7 and V is TRBV11-2; 9 nucleotides align to TRBD1. The germline gives CDR1 SGHAT, CDR2 FQNNGV. With 0 bases clipped from V and 5 bases from J, the junction kept 5 bases outside the gene matches. This CDR3 region has 15 residues. CDR3 sequence reads: CASSLDGTGYDEQYF. CDR3 nucleotide sequence: TGTGCCAGCAGCTTAGACGGGACAGGGTATGACGAGCAGTACTTC.

The chain recombines TRBV4-1 with TRBJ1-6; D unresolved. The CDR3 covers 15 residues. Germline CDR1 MGHRA, CDR2 YSYEKL. V lost 0 bases and J 7 bases, leaving 10 bases between the germline ends. DNA for the CDR3: TGCGCCAGCAGCCAAGATATTCGCGGGAATTCACCCCTCCACTTT. Its translation: CASSQDIRGNSPLHF.

For this clone: Additional DNA sequences in this sample encode the identical CDR3. This rearrangement joins TRBV15 to TRBJ1-5; tentative D call: TRBD1 (5 bases). The CDR3 runs to 15 residues. Trimming pared 0 bases from V and 7 bases from J, leaving 13 bases between. In germline, CDR1 is LNHNV, CDR2 YYDKDF (reference sequence). The chain's CDR3 is CATSRDPGGGQPQHF. The CDR3 DNA is TGTGCCACCAGCAGAGACCCAGGTGGGGGGCAGCCCCAGCATTTT.

Comments on this clone: The same CDR3 is also encoded by other DNA sequences in this sample. This chain uses TRBV7-2 with TRBJ1-2, with D possibly being TRBD1 (5 bases). The CDR3 totals 12 residues. The germline CDR1 and CDR2 sequences are SGHTA and FQGNSA. The ends were cut back, 8 bases at V and 5 bases at J, with 12 bases in the middle. The CDR3 region has the DNA TGTGCCAGCTCTACGGGGGAGTATGGCTACACCTTC. Its translation is CASSTGEYGYTF.

In regard to this clone: The junction differs from germline at one of its ends, possibly a read error. In DNA form, the CDR3 reads TGTGCCAGCAGTTCATCCCCACAGGCGCAAGAAGCCTTC. Translation: CASSSSPQAQEAF. This chain uses TRBV27 with TRBJ1-2; D might be TRBD1 (5 bases). The CDR3 has 13 amino acids. Germline loops: CDR1 MNHEY, CDR2 SMNVEV (reference sequence).

The chain uses TRBV6-1 and TRBJ2-2, with 11 bases that match TRBD2. The CDR3 covers 15 residues. With 3 bases clipped from V and 6 bases from J, the junction kept 3 bases outside the gene matches. Looked up from germline, CDR1 is MNHNS and CDR2 is SASEGT. The CDR3 protein is CASSDLSGGAGELFF. CDR3 nucleotide sequence: TGTGCCAGCAGTGACCTTAGCGGGGGGGCCGGGGAGCTGTTTTTT.

The chain joins TRBV5-1 to TRBJ2-5; 9 positions match TRBD1. The better agreement between TRBJ2-7 and the DNA end casts doubt on the J call. Per the germline V gene, CDR1 is SGHRS and CDR2 is YFSETQ. The CDR3 has 14 amino acids. CDR3 nucleotides: TGCGCCAGCAGACCAAGACAGGGGGCCTACGAGCAGTACTTC. Translated: CASRPRQGAYEQYF.

The chain links TRBV7-8 to TRBJ1-3; D might be TRBD1 (6 bases). V gave up 3 bases and J gave up 0 bases, with 12 bases separating them. This CDR3 contains 16 residues. From germline, CDR1 is SGHVS and CDR2 FQNEAQ. The CDR3 region is CASSFGQTHSGNTIYF. For the CDR3, the DNA is TGTGCCAGCAGCTTTGGACAGACACACTCTGGAAACACCATATATTTT. Looking up the rest from reference TRBV7-8 and TRBJ1-3 gives the full variable domain: GAGVSQSPRYKVAKRGQDVALRCDPISGHVSLFWYQQALGQGPEFLTYFQNEAQLDKSGLPSDRFFAERPEGSVSTLKIQRTQQEDSAVYLCASSFGQTHSGNTIYFGEGSWLTVV.

V usage is TRBV7-9 and J usage is TRBJ2-5; the D gene is possibly TRBD1 (6 bases). Trimming took 5 bases from V and 3 from J, leaving 16 bases between them. Germline lookup yields CDR1 SEHNR and CDR2 FQNEAQ (reference sequence). The CDR3 has 15 amino acids. The CDR3 DNA sequence: TGTGCCAGCAGCCCCCCTCCGGGACAAAAAGAGACCCAGTACTTC. Protein product: CASSPPPGQKETQYF.

This rearrangement joins TRBV6-4 to TRBJ2-2; D gene uncertain. This CDR3 spans 16 amino acids. Trimming removed 3 bases from V and 1 base from J, with 12 bases in between. Germline V gene data show CDR1 as MRHNA and CDR2 as SNTAGT. The CDR3 DNA follows: TGTGCCAGCAGTGATCCAATTGCAGGGAACACCGGGGAGCTGTTTTTT. This encodes CASSDPIAGNTGELFF.

The V and J genes are TRBV25-1 and TRBJ2-3; 9 bases map to TRBD2. After removal of 1 base from V and 1 base from J, the junction contained 3 bases not matched to a gene. Germline assignment: CDR1 MGHDK and CDR2 SYGVNS. This CDR3 spans 16 amino acids. The CDR3 DNA sequence: TGTGCCAGCAGTGAATGGGTAGCGGGGGGCACAGATACGCAGTATTTT. This gives the protein CASSEWVAGGTDTQYF.

The V and J genes are TRBV23-1 and TRBJ1-1; 7 nucleotides align to TRBD1. TRBV23-1 is marked as an open reading frame, function uncertain. The CDR3 runs 15 residues. V gave up 3 bases and J gave up 4 bases; unmatched junction bases: 8. The DNA for the CDR3 is TGCGCCAGCAGTCAGTCCGACAGGGTCGGCACTGAAGCTTTCTTT. Translation: CASSQSDRVGTEAFF.

This clone was seen just once. V is TRBV5-4 and J is TRBJ2-3; 10 bases match TRBD1. From germline, CDR1 is SGHNT and CDR2 YYREEE (reference sequence). The CDR3 consists of 16 residues. With 4 bases clipped from V and 2 bases from J, the junction kept 7 bases outside the gene matches. DNA for the CDR3: TGTGCCAGCAGCAACCTGGACAGGGGGTACACAGATACGCAGTATTTT. It yields the protein CASSNLDRGYTDTQYF.

As DNA, the CDR3 is TGTGCCAGCAGCCCCCGACAGGGGGACACCTACGAGCAGTACTTC. Amino acids: CASSPRQGDTYEQYF. V and J are TRBV7-2 and TRBJ2-7, with 9 bases fitting TRBD1. The CDR3 contains 15 residues. In germline, CDR1 is SGHTA, CDR2 FQGNSA. The trim removed 5 bases at V and 2 bases at J, leaving 7 bases unmatched.

The chain uses TRBV6-6 and TRBJ1-1; TRBD1 might be the D (6 bases). The CDR3 consists of 14 residues. Looked up from germline, CDR1 is MNHNY and CDR2 is SVGAGI (reference sequence). Trimming removed 7 bases at V and 9 bases at J, with 21 bases between. DNA of the CDR3: TGTGCCAGCATGATGGGGGCAGACAGGAATCAAGCTTTCTTT. Protein sequence: CASMMGADRNQAFF.

This clone was picked up one time. V usage is TRBV6-6 and J usage is TRBJ1-4; no definite D call. This CDR3 is built from 13 residues. Germline V gene sequence: CDR1 MNHNY, CDR2 SVGAGI (reference sequence). The germline V and J ends were trimmed by 2 bases and 2 bases, with 3 bases remaining between them. As DNA, the CDR3 is TGTGCCAGCAGTTACCGGACTAATGAAAAACTGTTTTTT. Translating it yields CASSYRTNEKLFF.

The table lists this clone with a few counts. The V and J genes are TRBV5-1 and TRBJ1-1; 7 bases align to TRBD1. There are 14 residues in the CDR3. The V and J ends lost 4 bases and 5 bases, in that order; junction bases with no gene match: 8. Germline V CDR1 and CDR2: SGHRS, YFSETQ. This chain's CDR3 is CASSAKQGRTEAFF. In DNA, the CDR3 is TGCGCCAGCAGCGCCAAACAGGGGAGGACTGAAGCTTTCTTT.